A single sample gave rise to the 9 T cell receptor beta chains below, sequenced in a study of blood T cell repertoires in COVID-19. The data were produced by immunoSEQ multiplex PCR, yet TCRdb's version contains in-frame clones alone and is incomplete. The sample records around 130,000 clones, around 89% being singletons. The sequenced sample consisted of peripheral blood. The receptors shown here come from a man in his forties or fifties with active or convalescent COVID-19.

The chain employs TRBV19 and TRBJ2-2; TRBD2 might be the D (6 bases). V was clipped by 7 bases and J by 4 bases, with 16 bases between them. Germline V lookup: CDR1 LNHDA, CDR2 SQIVND (reference sequence). This CDR3 is built from 15 residues. This chain's CDR3 is CASTPKWEVTGELFF. CDR3 nucleotide sequence: TGTGCCAGTACCCCCAAGTGGGAGGTCACCGGGGAGCTGTTTTTT.

The chain employs TRBV2 and TRBJ2-3; D unclear. CDR3 length: 13 residues. The germline V gene has CDR1 SNHLY and CDR2 FYNNEI. Trimming removed 11 bases from V and 0 bases from J, with 12 bases in between. In DNA form, the CDR3 reads TGTGCCTACGGGTGGATAAGCACAGATACGCAGTATTTT. Amino acid sequence: CAYGWISTDTQYF.

The chain carries TRBV2 and TRBJ1-5, with D uncertain. Germline V CDR1 and CDR2: SNHLY, FYNNEI. The CDR3 runs 13 residues. Trimming shortened V by 10 bases and J by 0 bases, and 10 bases separated the two germline ends. In DNA, the CDR3 is TGTGCCACCGGGATATATAGCAATCAGCCCCAGCATTTT. Its translation: CATGIYSNQPQHF.

CDR3 coding DNA: TGTGCCAGTAGTCCACAGGGGCGTCCGGAAGCTTTCTTT. This encodes CASSPQGRPEAFF. The chain links TRBV19 to TRBJ1-1; 7 nucleotides match TRBD1. Unmatched junction bases numbered 8, after V lost 5 bases and J lost 8 bases. Germline CDR1 reads LNHDA; CDR2 reads SQIVND (reference sequence). The CDR3 sequence is 13 residues long. The whole variable domain, remainder taken from reference TRBV19 and TRBJ1-1, is DGGITQSPKYLFRKEGQNVTLSCEQNLNHDAMYWYRQDPGQGLRLIYYSQIVNDFQKGDIAEGYSVSREKKESFPLTVTSAQKNPTAFYLCASSPQGRPEAFFGQGTRLTVV.

J is TRBJ1-1 and V is TRBV11-3; TRBD1 is a possible D gene (6 bases). Germline V CDR1 and CDR2: SGHNT, YENEEA. The V end lost 4 bases, the J end lost 7 bases, and 16 bases lay between the germline ends. The CDR3 is 14 amino acids. The CDR3 nucleotides read TGTGCCAGCAGCTCCGGGGGGGGCTTGGGTGAAGCTTTCTTT. Encoded protein: CASSSGGGLGEAFF.

The chain recombines TRBV29-1 with TRBJ2-7, with a tentative D call TRBD1 (6 bases). Germline V CDR1 and CDR2: SQVTM, ANQGSEA. The ends were cut back, 4 bases at V and 3 bases at J, with 10 bases in the middle. The CDR3 is made up of 12 amino acids. The CDR3 loop reads CSVGGTSYEQYF. CDR3 sequence (DNA): TGCAGCGTTGGGGGGACAAGCTACGAGCAGTACTTC.

The chain employs TRBV11-3 and TRBJ2-5, with TRBD1 matching over 8 bases. CDR1 is SGHNT and CDR2 is YENEEA in the germline V gene. This CDR3 comprises 17 residues. The ends lost 4 bases at V and 4 bases at J; junction bases unmatched: 14. CDR3 amino acids: CASSSRTGSGAGETQYF. Written as DNA, the CDR3 is TGTGCCAGCAGCTCACGGACAGGGTCGGGTGCAGGAGAGACCCAGTACTTC.

In its sample, this clone was seen many times. The chain has TRBV30 and TRBJ1-1; D remains unclear. V lost 2 bases and J lost 1, with 5 bases in between. CDR1 and CDR2 (germline): GTSNPN, SVGIG (reference sequence). CDR3 length: 12 residues. CDR3 protein: CAWSRQNTEAFF. The CDR3 bases are TGTGCCTGGAGTCGACAGAACACTGAAGCTTTCTTT.

V usage is TRBV6-2 or TRBV6-3 and J usage is TRBJ1-5, with D perhaps TRBD1 (6 bases). Trimming stripped 5 bases from V and 6 bases from J, with 11 bases between. The CDR3 length is 13 residues. The germline CDR1 and CDR2 sequences are MNHEY and SVGEGT. CDR3 region: CASSQQGAQPQHF. The CDR3 DNA reads TGTGCCAGCAGTCAACAGGGCGCTCAGCCCCAGCATTTT.